The T cell receptor (beta chain) under discussion was sequenced for a study of blood T cells in healthy people across ages. General study points: Calculation of diversity from one million T cells yielded estimates considered to be underestimates.

The CDR3 consists of 13 residues. The V and J ends lost 7 bases and 2 bases respectively, with 12 bases between them. CDR1 and CDR2 from the germline V gene are MNHNS and SASEGT. Together with a sample-barcoded 5' primer, a J-beta primer mix was included in a second PCR lasting roughly 6 to 12 cycles. TCRdb fed the 5' RACE reads into MiXCR, producing one record per CDR3 protein. Of some 900,000 distinct CDR3 sequences in the sample, 40% to 60% were seen once. Turning to this clonotype: Antigen: not known.

Sequenced input: blood. The TCR originated in a young man in good health. The rearrangement joins TRBV6-1 to TRBJ2-7; D is perhaps TRBD2 (6 bases). The CDR3, as DNA: TGTGCCAGCACCGGGACTCTAGCCTACGAGCAGTACTTC. Its protein product is CASTGTLAYEQYF.